This TCR beta chain was recorded in a study of cytomegalovirus exposure and HLA in healthy donors. For the study at large: Of the donors genotyped, 398 in all, 75% to 90% fell in the Caucasian-associated ancestry cluster.

CDR3 length: 10 residues. Germline V gene lookup returns CDR1 SNHLY and CDR2 FYNNEI. Trimming took 2 bases from V and 9 from J, leaving 3 bases between them. A multiplex PCR was run with 60 Vbeta primers and 13 Jbeta primers. Libraries were prepared by immunoSEQ multiplex PCR; TCRdb keeps only in-frame clonotypes and omits some of them. The table lists around 120,000 clones, approximately 81% of them singletons. In this sample, this clone turned up a few times. Antigen: not known. General study results and limits: TCR beta sequences reportedly predicted most subjects' HLA-A and HLA-B alleles accurately.

The receptor comes from a man aged 18 to 35 in good health and CMV-seronegative. V gene TRBV2 combines with J gene TRBJ2-3; D is uncertain. The source material was PBMCs. The CDR3 DNA follows: TGTGCCAGCAGTGAACCGACGCAGTATTTT. The encoded protein is CASSEPTQYF.